Shown below are 14 T cell receptor beta chains from a single sample sequenced in a study of response to subunit inactivated influenza vaccine. A single record per CDR3 protein comes from TCRdb applying MiXCR to the RT-PCR reads. The sample yields 450,000 to 600,000 distinct CDR3 sequences, less than 10% seen once. Sequencing was performed on PBMCs from blood, taken roughly 24 months after vaccination. The source of these receptors is a man between 50 and 75 years old who received an inactivated influenza vaccine.

In this sample, this clonotype turned up many times. This sequence joins TRBV9 and TRBJ2-1, with D possibly being TRBD2 (5 bases). V was pared by 0 bases and J by 12 bases, with 13 bases between. The CDR3 is 13 residues long. The germline CDR1 and CDR2 sequences are SGDLS and YYNGEE. CDR3: CASSVVLGSPQFF. CDR3 DNA: TGTGCCAGCAGCGTAGTGCTTGGGAGCCCGCAGTTCTTC.

Only a few counts were recorded for this clonotype. The rearrangement uses TRBV5-1 and TRBJ2-7; 10 bases are a match to TRBD1. J gave up 0 bases and V 4 bases, and 4 bases lay outside the gene matches. The CDR3 runs 15 residues. The germline CDR1 and CDR2 sequences are SGHRS and YFSETQ. Here the CDR3 reads CASSEGTGDSYEQYF. CDR3 DNA: TGCGCCAGCAGCGAAGGGACAGGGGACTCCTACGAGCAGTACTTC.

This clonotype was counted only a few times. V and J are TRBV27 and TRBJ2-4, with unresolved D. Trimming took 6 bases from V and 6 from J, leaving 9 bases between them. Germline loops: CDR1 MNHEY, CDR2 SMNVEV (reference sequence). This CDR3 spans 12 amino acids. The CDR3 DNA sequence: TGTGCCAGCAGCAATGGTGGAAACATTCAGTACTTC. Protein sequence: CASSNGGNIQYF.

The genes are TRBV7-9 and TRBJ2-1, with 7 nucleotides matching TRBD1. This CDR3 has 15 amino acids. V was pared by 5 bases and J by 4 bases, with 8 bases of the junction left unmatched. CDR1 is SEHNR, CDR2 FQNEAQ, per germline (reference sequence). CDR3 protein: CASSPPGQKYNEQFF. CDR3 bases: TGTGCCAGCAGCCCGCCGGGACAGAAATACAATGAGCAGTTCTTC.

This rearrangement joins TRBV3-1 to TRBJ2-7, with unresolved D. This CDR3 contains 13 residues. Per germline, CDR1 LGHDT and CDR2 YNNKEL (reference sequence). With 4 bases removed from V and 2 bases from J, the gap between germline ends came to 9 bases. CDR3 amino acids: CASSLKPTYEQYF. CDR3 coding DNA: TGTGCCAGCAGCCTAAAGCCGACCTACGAGCAGTACTTC.

The table lists this clonotype with many counts. The chain uses TRBV3-1 and TRBJ2-7; D may be TRBD2 (5 bases). The germline V gene has CDR1 LGHDT and CDR2 YNNKEL (reference sequence). The CDR3 spans 12 residues. V was trimmed by 1 base and J by 6 bases, leaving 7 bases between them. This CDR3 reads CASSQGGGEQYF. The CDR3 DNA sequence: TGTGCCAGCAGCCAAGGAGGAGGCGAGCAGTACTTC.

At least ten counts were recorded for this clonotype. The CDR3 coding sequence is TGCGCCAGCAGTAACCTTAACTGGGACAGGGGACAGCCCCAGCATTTT. Amino acids: CASSNLNWDRGQPQHF. The J gene is TRBJ1-5, the V gene TRBV10-2, with 10 positions matching TRBD1. The ends lost 5 bases at V and 7 bases at J; junction bases unmatched: 11. The germline CDR1 and CDR2 sequences are WSHSY and SAAADI. CDR3 size: 16 residues.

This clonotype was detected ten times or more. This chain joins TRBV5-5 and TRBJ2-5, with 9 bases lining up with TRBD1. The V gene's germline CDR1 is SGHKS and CDR2 YYEKEE (reference sequence). Trimming removed 3 bases from V and 2 bases from J; junction bases left unmatched: 5. There are 15 residues in the CDR3. In DNA, the CDR3 is TGTGCCAGCAGCTCCCGGACAGGGGTTCAAGAGACCCAGTACTTC. Encoded protein: CASSSRTGVQETQYF.

This clonotype came up a few times. It may be a read error: a sequence one base away is much more abundant. For the CDR3, the DNA is TGTGCCAGCAGCTTACAGGCGGGGGGGAGCTACAATGAGCATTTCTTC. Amino acids: CASSLQAGGSYNEHFF. V usage is TRBV11-3 and J usage is TRBJ2-1, with 9 bases fitting TRBD2. The CDR3 runs 16 residues. Germline values: CDR1 SGHNT, CDR2 YENEEA.

This clonotype has a count of ten or more. This sequence joins TRBV6-5 and TRBJ2-7, with 11 bases lining up with TRBD1. The CDR3 spans 16 residues. CDR1 and CDR2 (germline): MNHEY, SVGAGI. The ends lost 0 bases at V and 6 bases at J; junction bases unmatched: 7. CDR3 sequence reads: CASSYSRPDRGLEQYF. In DNA, the CDR3 is TGTGCCAGCAGTTACTCGCGTCCGGACAGGGGGCTCGAGCAGTACTTC.

The table lists this clonotype with a few counts. The chain carries TRBV15 and TRBJ2-5, with TRBD2 identical over 7 bases. V lost 3 bases, J lost 0 bases, and 7 bases stayed unmatched. Germline V CDR1 and CDR2: LNHNV, YYDKDF (reference sequence). The CDR3 extends over 16 amino acids. The CDR3 DNA follows: TGTGCCACCAGCAGGACCAGCGGGGTGAACCAAGAGACCCAGTACTTC. Protein product: CATSRTSGVNQETQYF.

The rearrangement links TRBV7-8 to TRBJ2-7; the match to TRBD2 covers 11 bases. The germline gives CDR1 SGHVS, CDR2 FQNEAQ. The CDR3 spans 14 residues. V was pared by 2 bases and J by 5 bases, with 2 bases of the junction left unmatched. This CDR3 reads CASSLTSGGDEQYF. The CDR3 region has the DNA TGTGCCAGCAGCTTAACTAGCGGGGGCGACGAGCAGTACTTC.

This clonotype was picked up a small number of times. The chain joins TRBV20-1 to TRBJ2-1, with TRBD1 identical over 11 bases. The CDR3 consists of 19 residues. Germline V lookup: CDR1 DFQATT, CDR2 SNEGSKA (reference sequence). V trimming: 0 bases; J trimming: 6 bases; junction bases outside the gene matches: 16. The CDR3 DNA follows: TGCAGTGCTAGAGATTTGATGCGGACAGGGGGCTTTCCCTTCAATGAGCAGTTCTTC. Protein product: CSARDLMRTGGFPFNEQFF.

The J gene is TRBJ2-1, the V gene TRBV20-1; 9 bases are shared with TRBD2. The CDR3 runs 16 residues. The junction had 9 bases not matched to a gene; V was cut back by 3 bases and J by 3 bases. Germline V CDR1 and CDR2: DFQATT, SNEGSKA (reference sequence). The CDR3 DNA is TGCAGTGCTAGGTCCCGGGGCGGGAGGGTCTACAATGAGCAGTTCTTC. Its protein is CSARSRGGRVYNEQFF.